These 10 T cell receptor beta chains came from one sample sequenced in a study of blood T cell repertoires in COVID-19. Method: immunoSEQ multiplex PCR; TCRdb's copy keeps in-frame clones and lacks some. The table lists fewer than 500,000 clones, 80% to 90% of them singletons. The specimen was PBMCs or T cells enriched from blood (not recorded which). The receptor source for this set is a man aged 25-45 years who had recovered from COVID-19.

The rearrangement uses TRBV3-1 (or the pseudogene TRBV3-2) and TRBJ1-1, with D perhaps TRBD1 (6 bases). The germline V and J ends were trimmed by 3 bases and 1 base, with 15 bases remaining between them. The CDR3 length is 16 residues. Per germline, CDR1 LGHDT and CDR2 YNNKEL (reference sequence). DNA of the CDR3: TGTGCCAGCAGCCACGAAACATTCAGGGGGAACACTGAAGCTTTCTTT. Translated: CASSHETFRGNTEAFF.

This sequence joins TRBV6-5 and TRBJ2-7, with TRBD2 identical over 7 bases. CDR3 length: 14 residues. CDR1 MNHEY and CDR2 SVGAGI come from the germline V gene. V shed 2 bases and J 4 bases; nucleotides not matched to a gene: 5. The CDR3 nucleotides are TGTGCCAGCAGTTACGGGGGGGGAAGGTACGAGCAGTACTTC. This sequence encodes CASSYGGGRYEQYF.

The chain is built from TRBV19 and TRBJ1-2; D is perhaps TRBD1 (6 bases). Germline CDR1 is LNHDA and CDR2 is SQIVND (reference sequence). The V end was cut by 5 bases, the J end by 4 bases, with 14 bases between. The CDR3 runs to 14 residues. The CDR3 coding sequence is TGTGCCAGTAGTTCCCCAGGGGAGAGCTATGGCTACACCTTC. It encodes CASSSPGESYGYTF. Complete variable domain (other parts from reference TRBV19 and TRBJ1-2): DGGITQSPKYLFRKEGQNVTLSCEQNLNHDAMYWYRQDPGQGLRLIYYSQIVNDFQKGDIAEGYSVSREKKESFPLTVTSAQKNPTAFYLCASSSPGESYGYTFGSGTRLTVV.

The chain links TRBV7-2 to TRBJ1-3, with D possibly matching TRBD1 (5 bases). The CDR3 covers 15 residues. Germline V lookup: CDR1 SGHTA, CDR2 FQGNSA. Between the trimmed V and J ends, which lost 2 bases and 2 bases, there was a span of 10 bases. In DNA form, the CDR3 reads TGTGCCAGCAGCTTAACGGGGGTAGCTGGAAACACCATATATTTT. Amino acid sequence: CASSLTGVAGNTIYF.

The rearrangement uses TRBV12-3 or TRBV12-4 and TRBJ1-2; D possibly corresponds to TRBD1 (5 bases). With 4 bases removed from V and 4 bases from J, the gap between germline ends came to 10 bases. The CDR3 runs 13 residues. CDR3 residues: CASSSRTLYGYTF. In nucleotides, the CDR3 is TGTGCCAGCAGTTCCAGGACACTCTATGGCTACACCTTC.

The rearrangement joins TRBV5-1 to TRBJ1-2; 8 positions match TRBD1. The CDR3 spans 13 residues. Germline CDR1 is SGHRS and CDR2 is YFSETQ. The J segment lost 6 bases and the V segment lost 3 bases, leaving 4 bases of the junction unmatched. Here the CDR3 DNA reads TGCGCCAGCAGCTCGACAGGGGAGGATGGCTACACCTTC. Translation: CASSSTGEDGYTF. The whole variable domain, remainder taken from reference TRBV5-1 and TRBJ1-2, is KAGVTQTPRYLIKTRGQQVTLSCSPISGHRSVSWYQQTPGQGLQFLFEYFSETQRNKGNFPGRFSGRQFSNSRSEMNVSTLELGDSALYLCASSSTGEDGYTFGSGTRLTVV.

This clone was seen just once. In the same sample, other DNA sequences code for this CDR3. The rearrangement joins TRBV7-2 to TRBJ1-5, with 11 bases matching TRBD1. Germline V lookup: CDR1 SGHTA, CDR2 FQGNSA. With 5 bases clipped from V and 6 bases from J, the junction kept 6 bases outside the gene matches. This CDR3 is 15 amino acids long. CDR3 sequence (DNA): TGTGCCAGCAGCCTCAGGACAGGGGGCAGTCAGCCCCAGCATTTT. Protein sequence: CASSLRTGGSQPQHF.

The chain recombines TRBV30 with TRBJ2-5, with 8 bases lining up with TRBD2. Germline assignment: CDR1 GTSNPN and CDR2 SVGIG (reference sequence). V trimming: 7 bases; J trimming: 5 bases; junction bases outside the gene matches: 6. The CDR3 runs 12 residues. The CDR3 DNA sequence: TGTGCCTACCGCGGGGGGTGGGAGACCCAGTACTTC. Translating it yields CAYRGGWETQYF.

CDR3 region: CASSLRLAGVNEQYF. DNA of the CDR3: TGTGCCAGCAGCCTCCGACTAGCGGGGGTTAACGAGCAGTACTTC. The chain employs TRBV7-8 and TRBJ2-7; 12 bases are shared with TRBD2. This CDR3 has 15 residues. The V gene end was trimmed by 5 bases and the J gene end by 5 bases; junction bases not matched to a gene: 7. Germline V gene sequence: CDR1 SGHVS, CDR2 FQNEAQ.

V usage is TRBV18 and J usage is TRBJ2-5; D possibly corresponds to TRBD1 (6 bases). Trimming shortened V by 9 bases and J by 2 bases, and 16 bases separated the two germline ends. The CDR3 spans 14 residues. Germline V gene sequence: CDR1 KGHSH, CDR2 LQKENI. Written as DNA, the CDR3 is TGTGCCAGTCAACGGGACAACCATCAAGAGACCCAGTACTTC. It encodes CASQRDNHQETQYF.